A single sample gave rise to the 6 T cell receptor beta chains below, sequenced in a study of T cells after yellow fever vaccination. Each CDR3 protein gets one entry after TCRdb re-called the 5' RACE reads with MiXCR. The sample lists approximately 85,000 distinct CDR3 sequences, 10% to 15% occurring once. Sequenced material: CD8+ T cells not binding an NS4B(214-222) dextramer, sorted from PBMCs, taken 21 days after the first yellow fever vaccination. Receptors were obtained from a man aged 18 to 35 who received the YFV17D yellow fever vaccine.

This clonotype has only a few counts. V is TRBV5-4 and J is TRBJ2-7; D is ambiguous. CDR3 length: 13 amino acids. The V end lost 2 bases, the J end lost 1 base, and 7 bases lay between the germline ends. The germline V gene has CDR1 SGHNT and CDR2 YYREEE (reference sequence). CDR3 DNA: TGTGCCAGCAGCTTCGACCCATCCTACGAGCAGTACTTC. The encoded protein is CASSFDPSYEQYF.

This clonotype is a singleton in its sample. The V call is TRBV19, the J call TRBJ2-6, with TRBD2 as a possible D gene (5 bases). V shed 6 bases and J shed 0 bases, with 15 bases lying between them. Looked up from germline, CDR1 is LNHDA and CDR2 is SQIVND (reference sequence). This CDR3 has 17 residues. CDR3 loop: CASRSPSRVSGANVLTF. The CDR3 DNA sequence: TGTGCCAGTAGAAGCCCTAGCCGAGTCTCTGGGGCCAACGTCCTGACTTTC.

This clonotype was found a few times. The chain employs TRBV27 and TRBJ2-1; 12 bases agree with TRBD2. The length of the CDR3 is 13 residues. The V gene end was trimmed by 6 bases and the J gene end by 9 bases; junction bases not matched to a gene: 3. Germline assignment: CDR1 MNHEY and CDR2 SMNVEV (reference sequence). CDR3 protein: CASRLAGGPEQFF. The CDR3 DNA sequence: TGTGCCAGCAGGCTAGCGGGGGGGCCTGAGCAGTTCTTC.

This chain uses TRBV4-1 with TRBJ2-1; possible D gene TRBD2, 6 bases. Trimming took 7 bases from V and 5 from J, leaving 15 bases between them. The CDR3 length is 14 residues. Germline V gene lookup returns CDR1 MGHRA and CDR2 YSYEKL. CDR3 amino acids: CASTTSGGNNEQFF. CDR3 in DNA: TGCGCCAGCACCACTTCCGGGGGAAACAATGAGCAGTTCTTC.

This clonotype was observed a few times. The chain joins TRBV4-1 to TRBJ2-7; no clear D. The CDR3 spans 14 residues. Germline-derived CDR1 and CDR2 are MGHRA and YSYEKL. V was trimmed by 0 bases and J by 0 bases, leaving 6 bases between them. As DNA, the CDR3 is TGCGCCAGCAGCCAAGAAGGCAGCTCCTACGAGCAGTACTTC. Residues: CASSQEGSSYEQYF.

V gene TRBV2 combines with J gene TRBJ2-1; TRBD2 agrees at 11 bases. The CDR3 has 17 amino acids. Trimming took 8 bases from V and 0 from J; bases not matched to a gene: 9. CDR1 SNHLY and CDR2 FYNNEI come from the germline V gene. The CDR3 region has the DNA TGTGCCAGCTCCGGGACTAGCGGCCCAAGCTCCTACAATGAGCAGTTCTTC. Translation: CASSGTSGPSSYNEQFF. The entire variable domain, with the rest obtained from reference TRBV2 and TRBJ2-1, is as follows: EPEVTQTPSHQVTQMGQEVILRCVPISNHLYFYWYRQILGQKVEFLVSFYNNEISEKSEIFDDQFSVERPDGSNFTLKIRSTKLEDSAMYFCASSGTSGPSSYNEQFFGPGTRLTVL.